Here is one T cell receptor beta chain with its context. The CDR3 consists of 14 residues. V lost 3 bases to trimming and J lost 6 bases; unmatched junction nucleotides: 5. Germline lookup yields CDR1 SGHTA and CDR2 FQGTGA. Tagging with unique molecular identifiers was applied to individual cDNA molecules. TCRdb re-called the 5' RACE reads with MiXCR, one entry per CDR3 protein. The sample shows nearly 95,000 distinct CDR3 sequences, roughly 17% of them seen only once. The data originate from a study of early T cells in non-severe SARS-CoV-2 infection. The overall study: Chains from this unsorted whole-blood bulk RNA could not be paired.

The V call is TRBV7-3, the J call TRBJ2-3; 8 bases are shared with TRBD1. This receptor was taken from an adult who was a healthcare worker with PCR-confirmed SARS-CoV-2 infection or an uninfected control (not recorded which). The sequencing used whole blood, collected at baseline. The CDR3 DNA follows: TGTGCCAGCAGCTTTGGCAGGGGGCCTGATACGCAGTATTTT. Its translation is CASSFGRGPDTQYF.